This T cell receptor (beta chain) was documented in a study of blood T cell repertoires in COVID-19. About the research overall: The United States, Italy and Spain were the sources of the acute and convalescent COVID-19 samples. PBMCs, B-cell-depleted T cells, or T cells were the source of the cDNA or gDNA that made up the material.

Trimming cost V 8 bases and J 7 bases; bases outside gene matches: 10. Germline values: CDR1 LNHDA, CDR2 SQIVND (reference sequence). The CDR3 sequence is 13 residues long. Authors' analysis steps: The assay estimated nucleated cells by amplifying reference gene primers. TCRdb's copy holds only in-frame clones and misses some; the assay was immunoSEQ multiplex PCR. V and J calls and clone size are copied from that table; D and trimming were computed from the DNA. This sample has about 130,000 clones; 80% to 90% occur once, and the top ten carry 3% to 4.5%. This TCR was recovered from a woman aged 60-70 years with acute or convalescent COVID-19. The sequencing input was peripheral blood. The chain joins TRBV19 to TRBJ1-1, with 7 positions matching TRBD1. The CDR3 bases are TGTGCCAGTGCCCAGACAGGGTTAGGTGAAGCTTTCTTT. It yields the protein CASAQTGLGEAFF. Full variable domain (missing parts from reference TRBV19 and TRBJ1-1): DGGITQSPKYLFRKEGQNVTLSCEQNLNHDAMYWYRQDPGQGLRLIYYSQIVNDFQKGDIAEGYSVSREKKESFPLTVTSAQKNPTAFYLCASAQTGLGEAFFGQGTRLTVV.